The 29 T cell receptor beta chains below were found in one sample sequenced in a study of cytomegalovirus exposure and HLA in healthy donors. 13 Jbeta primers and 60 Vbeta primers were used for the PCR. Sequencing was performed with immunoSEQ multiplex PCR; in TCRdb, only in-frame clones are kept and a portion is missing. The table shows under 150,000 clones, with over 75% occurring only once. The sample taken for sequencing was PBMCs. These TCRs come from a male donor in good health and CMV-seronegative.

This chain links TRBV30 with TRBJ2-2, with TRBD1 identical over 7 bases. The CDR3 has 13 residues. Germline values: CDR1 GTSNPN, CDR2 SVGIG (reference sequence). V lost 4 bases and J lost 4; bases outside the gene matches: 3. This chain's CDR3 is CAWTRDSTGELFF. For the CDR3, the DNA is TGTGCCTGGACCAGGGACAGCACCGGGGAGCTGTTTTTT.

This clone has a single count. The chain employs TRBV6-6 and TRBJ2-1; TRBD2 matches at 9 bases. After removal of 4 bases from V and 7 bases from J, the junction contained 5 bases not matched to a gene. There are 14 residues in the CDR3. The germline CDR1 and CDR2 sequences are MNHNY and SVGAGI (reference sequence). The DNA for the CDR3 is TGTGCCAGCAGTTCTCTAGCGGGGCTTAATGAGCAGTTCTTC. This encodes CASSSLAGLNEQFF.

The rearrangement links TRBV9 to TRBJ2-1, with 10 bases fitting TRBD2. The germline gives CDR1 SGDLS, CDR2 YYNGEE. The CDR3 runs 15 residues. V shed 0 bases, J shed 6 bases, and the junction held 3 bases outside the gene matches. CDR3 protein: CASSVEAGGGNEQFF. The CDR3 nucleotides read TGTGCCAGCAGCGTAGAAGCGGGAGGGGGCAATGAGCAGTTCTTC. Full variable domain (outside the CDR3, taken from reference TRBV9 and TRBJ2-1): DSGVTQTPKHLITATGQRVTLRCSPRSGDLSVYWYQQSLDQGLQFLIQYYNGEERAKGNILERFSAQQFPDLHSELNLSSLELGDSALYFCASSVEAGGGNEQFFGPGTRLTVL.

V is TRBV13 and J is TRBJ2-3; D unresolved. The CDR3 is 14 amino acids. V dropped 4 bases and J dropped 7 bases, with 15 bases sitting between them. CDR1 and CDR2 (germline): PRHDT, FYEKMQ (reference sequence). The CDR3: CASSSLLNINTQYF. DNA of the CDR3: TGTGCCAGCAGCTCCCTACTTAATATAAATACGCAGTATTTT. The variable domain in full, with the rest retrieved from reference TRBV13 and TRBJ2-3, is AAGVIQSPRHLIKEKRETATLKCYPIPRHDTVYWYQQGPGQDPQFLISFYEKMQSDKGSIPDRFSAQQFSDYHSELNMSSLELGDSALYFCASSSLLNINTQYFGPGTRLTVL.

The V call is TRBV7-9, the J call TRBJ1-5, with TRBD1 identical over 7 bases. The ends lost 1 base at V and 10 bases at J; junction bases unmatched: 7. In germline, CDR1 is SEHNR, CDR2 FQNEAQ (reference sequence). This CDR3 has 14 amino acids. CDR3 bases: TGTGCCAGCAGCTTAGAGACAGGGTTCGGTCCCCAGCATTTT. It translates to CASSLETGFGPQHF.

The rearrangement links TRBV27 to TRBJ1-2; 8 bases fit TRBD1. Looked up from germline, CDR1 is MNHEY and CDR2 is SMNVEV (reference sequence). V dropped 4 bases and J dropped 4; count of bases not matched to a gene: 2. This CDR3 region has 13 residues. The CDR3 DNA sequence: TGTGCCAGCAGTTACGGACAGGGCTATGGCTACACCTTC. Translated: CASSYGQGYGYTF.

The CDR3 reads CASSLNRVSYGYTF. The CDR3 region has the DNA TGTGCCAGCAGCTTGAATAGAGTTTCCTATGGCTACACCTTC. The chain is built from TRBV5-6 and TRBJ1-2, with no clear D. Trimming cost V 1 base and J 4 bases, with 11 bases left between them. This CDR3 contains 14 residues. Germline V gene data show CDR1 as SGHDT and CDR2 as YYEEEE.

The CDR3 region is CASREGDRYTF. Here the CDR3 DNA reads TGTGCCAGCAGAGAGGGGGACCGCTACACCTTC. This rearrangement joins TRBV6-1 to TRBJ1-2, with D tentatively TRBD1 (6 bases). Per the germline V gene, CDR1 is MNHNS and CDR2 is SASEGT. CDR3 length equals 11 residues. Trimming took off 6 bases at V and 9 bases at J, with 11 bases between the two ends.

The V call is TRBV7-9, the J call TRBJ2-3; perhaps TRBD2 as D (6 bases). This CDR3 is 17 amino acids long. V shed 4 bases and J shed 1 base, with 18 bases lying between them. Germline CDR1 reads SEHNR; CDR2 reads FQNEAQ (reference sequence). This CDR3 reads CASSSRGWEDGTDTQYF. The DNA of the CDR3 is TGTGCCAGCAGCTCCCGGGGCTGGGAGGACGGCACAGATACGCAGTATTTT.

The chain uses TRBV6-5 and TRBJ2-5; the match to TRBD1 covers 9 bases. There are 15 residues in the CDR3. Losses at the gene ends were 7 bases for V and 11 bases for J; bases not matched to a gene: 17. CDR1 is MNHEY, CDR2 SVGAGI, per germline. In DNA, the CDR3 is TGTGCCAGCACGGGACCGGGACAGGGACGACTCGGGCAGTACTTC. It specifies CASTGPGQGRLGQYF.

The rearrangement links TRBV7-3 to TRBJ2-1; TRBD2 aligns across 11 bases. V shed 6 bases, J shed 8 bases, and the junction held 9 bases outside the gene matches. The CDR3 extends over 15 amino acids. Germline lookup yields CDR1 SGHTA and CDR2 FQGTGA. The CDR3, as DNA: TGTGCCAGCAGACTAGCGGGAGAGGGTTGGGATGAGCAGTTCTTC. As protein: CASRLAGEGWDEQFF.

V gene TRBV18 combines with J gene TRBJ2-7; TRBD1 matches at 8 bases. The length of the CDR3 is 14 residues. V was clipped by 5 bases and J by 2 bases; unmatched bases: 5. The germline V gene encodes CDR1 KGHSH and CDR2 LQKENI. The CDR3 loop reads CASSWDRTTYEQYF. For the CDR3, the DNA is TGTGCCAGCTCATGGGACAGGACTACCTACGAGCAGTACTTC.

CDR3 protein: CASGLTTGTIDEQFF. CDR3 bases: TGTGCTAGTGGTTTGACCACCGGGACAATTGATGAGCAGTTCTTC. The V gene is TRBV12-5, the J gene TRBJ2-1; tentatively, D is TRBD1 (6 bases). V shed 2 bases and J shed 8 bases, with 16 bases lying between them. The length of the CDR3 is 15 residues. In germline, CDR1 is LGHNT, CDR2 FRNRAP.

The rearrangement joins TRBV9 to TRBJ2-1, with D possibly matching TRBD1 (5 bases). The CDR3 consists of 17 residues. Deletions cut 4 bases from V and 1 base from J, with 18 bases between. Germline V gene sequence: CDR1 SGDLS, CDR2 YYNGEE. The CDR3 loop is CASSTQDMPGSYNEQFF. The DNA for the CDR3 is TGTGCCAGCAGCACCCAGGACATGCCGGGTTCCTACAATGAGCAGTTCTTC.

CDR3 sequence reads: CASRGQGTEKLFF. The CDR3 nucleotides read TGTGCCAGCAGGGGGCAGGGGACTGAAAAACTGTTTTTT. The rearrangement joins TRBV27 to TRBJ1-4; D possibly corresponds to TRBD1 (6 bases). The CDR3 sequence is 13 residues long. Deletions cut 6 bases from V and 7 bases from J, with 12 bases between. Germline V gives CDR1 MNHEY, CDR2 SMNVEV (reference sequence). The full variable domain, its missing parts supplied by reference TRBV27 and TRBJ1-4, is EAQVTQNPRYLITVTGKKLTVTCSQNMNHEYMSWYRQDPGLGLRQIYYSMNVEVTDKGDVPEGYKVSRKEKRNFPLILESPSPNQTSLYFCASRGQGTEKLFFGSGTQLSVL.

The chain links TRBV7-9 to TRBJ2-1; D is possibly TRBD1 (6 bases). CDR1 SEHNR and CDR2 FQNEAQ come from the germline V gene (reference sequence). The V and J ends lost 1 base and 8 bases respectively, with 18 bases between them. The CDR3 extends over 16 amino acids. The CDR3 nucleotides read TGTGCCAGCAGCTTAGGTTGGTCAAAGGGGGTCGATGAGCAGTTCTTC. This sequence encodes CASSLGWSKGVDEQFF.

This sequence joins TRBV7-8 and TRBJ2-2; maybe TRBD1 (6 bases). The V gene's germline CDR1 is SGHVS and CDR2 FQNEAQ. V lost 5 bases and J lost 0, with 13 bases in between. CDR3 length: 16 amino acids. CDR3 region: CASSQPGTTNTGELFF. Here the CDR3 DNA reads TGTGCCAGCAGCCAACCCGGGACAACGAACACCGGGGAGCTGTTTTTT.

The chain has TRBV2 and TRBJ2-6; possible D gene TRBD1, 6 bases. V lost 6 bases, J lost 3 bases, and 12 bases lay in between. CDR1 is SNHLY and CDR2 is FYNNEI in the germline V gene. The CDR3 has 15 residues. The CDR3 region is CASRQGSGGANVLTF. The CDR3 DNA reads TGTGCCAGCAGACAGGGTTCGGGTGGGGCCAACGTCCTGACTTTC.

The chain is built from TRBV19 and TRBJ1-2; 7 nucleotides align to TRBD1. After removal of 4 bases from V and 1 base from J, the junction contained 6 bases not matched to a gene. The CDR3 spans 15 residues. Germline CDR1 reads LNHDA; CDR2 reads SQIVND (reference sequence). The DNA for the CDR3 is TGTGCCAGTAGTACGTCGGCAGGGGGTAACTATGGCTACACCTTC. This gives the protein CASSTSAGGNYGYTF.

The chain is built from TRBV9 and TRBJ2-2, with D hard to call. The V gene lost 0 bases and the J gene lost 11 bases, with 14 bases spanning the gap. The CDR3 consists of 14 residues. Germline CDR1 and CDR2: SGDLS and YYNGEE. The CDR3 sequence is CASSVAFMESELFF. CDR3 coding DNA: TGTGCCAGCAGCGTAGCTTTTATGGAGAGCGAGCTGTTTTTT.

V gene TRBV7-3 combines with J gene TRBJ2-2, with 8 bases fitting TRBD2. Germline V gene data show CDR1 as SGHTA and CDR2 as FQGTGA. The length of the CDR3 is 16 residues. The V and J ends lost 6 bases and 3 bases, in that order; junction bases with no gene match: 9. The CDR3 DNA reads as TGTGCCAGCAGTCGCAGGCCAGCGGGAGACACCGGGGAGCTGTTTTTT. This sequence encodes CASSRRPAGDTGELFF.

V usage is TRBV7-9 and J usage is TRBJ1-1; TRBD1 is a possible D gene (6 bases). Germline-derived CDR1 and CDR2 are SEHNR and FQNEAQ (reference sequence). V was shortened by 7 bases and J by 3 bases, with 18 bases between the two germline ends. The CDR3 has 15 amino acids. CDR3 amino acids: CASTLVEAGDTEAFF. In nucleotides, the CDR3 is TGTGCCAGCACCCTCGTCGAGGCAGGGGACACTGAAGCTTTCTTT.

This clone was picked up one time. V and J are TRBV5-1 and TRBJ1-1; D call uncertain. Between the trimmed V and J ends, which lost 2 bases and 5 bases, there was a span of 13 bases. The CDR3 loop spans 14 amino acids. The germline gives CDR1 SGHRS, CDR2 YFSETQ. The CDR3 reads CASSFNEDGTEAFF. The CDR3 DNA sequence: TGCGCCAGCAGCTTCAATGAGGATGGGACTGAAGCTTTCTTT.

The chain couples TRBV6-1 to TRBJ1-1; 11 bases agree with TRBD1. CDR3 size: 14 residues. The V segment lost 8 bases and the J segment 5 bases; nucleotides outside the gene matches: 7. Germline-derived CDR1 and CDR2 are MNHNS and SASEGT. CDR3 amino acids: CASGGQGVRTEAFF. In DNA form, the CDR3 reads TGTGCCAGCGGGGGACAGGGGGTGAGAACTGAAGCTTTCTTT.

For the CDR3, the DNA is TGTGCCAGCAGCCCAGGGGCCCCTGAGCAGTTCTTC. It yields the protein CASSPGAPEQFF. The V and J genes are TRBV28 and TRBJ2-1; possible D gene TRBD1, 6 bases. V was clipped by 6 bases and J by 9 bases, with 12 bases between them. The length of the CDR3 is 12 residues. Per germline, CDR1 MDHEN and CDR2 SYDVKM.

The chain joins TRBV2 to TRBJ2-3; 10 bases align to TRBD2. The germline V gene encodes CDR1 SNHLY and CDR2 FYNNEI. Trimming removed 4 bases from V and 5 bases from J; junction bases left unmatched: 6. CDR3 length: 15 residues. This CDR3 reads CASSGGLAAEDTQYF. The CDR3 bases are TGTGCCAGCAGTGGAGGACTAGCGGCAGAAGATACGCAGTATTTT.

This clone has a single count. The genes are TRBV11-2 and TRBJ1-1; D perhaps matches TRBD1 (6 bases). The CDR3 runs 13 residues. Germline loops: CDR1 SGHAT, CDR2 FQNNGV. V dropped 1 base and J dropped 3 bases, with 6 bases sitting between them. The CDR3 bases are TGTGCCAGCAGCTTAGCAGGGGACACTGAAGCTTTCTTT. Translated: CASSLAGDTEAFF.

The CDR3 sequence is CASRSTGTVPGPQHF. CDR3 nucleotide sequence: TGTGCCAGCAGGTCTACCGGGACAGTACCGGGGCCCCAGCATTTT. V gene TRBV6-6 combines with J gene TRBJ1-5, with TRBD1 identical over 7 bases. Losses at the gene ends were 6 bases for V and 9 bases for J; bases not matched to a gene: 14. CDR1 MNHNY and CDR2 SVGAGI come from the germline V gene (reference sequence). This CDR3 has 15 residues.

The genes are TRBV11-2 and TRBJ2-1, with D tentatively TRBD2 (6 bases). The germline V gene has CDR1 SGHAT and CDR2 FQNNGV. This CDR3 is built from 15 residues. Deletions cut 0 bases from V and 9 bases from J, with 15 bases between. The CDR3 here is CASSLEGLGWIEQFF. CDR3 coding DNA: TGTGCCAGCAGCTTAGAGGGACTTGGATGGATTGAGCAGTTCTTC.